The T cell receptor beta chain described here comes from a study of T-cell reconstitution after alpha-beta-depleted transplantation in children. This clonotype was found a few times. Antigen unknown. Notes on the study in general: Diversity of TCRbeta at day 60 was high in some patients, arising from surviving recipient T cells and thymic progenitors.

The CDR3 spans 16 residues. The J segment lost 5 bases and the V segment lost 5 bases, leaving 11 bases of the junction unmatched. Unique molecular identifiers were built into the TCRbeta library. TCRdb processed the PCR reads anew with MiXCR; each CDR3 protein has one entry. The sample records around 800,000 distinct CDR3 sequences, 16% being singletons. This TCR came from a male patient between 10 and 17 years old who had a stem cell transplant for acute lymphoblastic leukemia, so the T cells may come from the graft donor. Here the sequenced sample was PBMCs, mostly from graft donor cells, taken 360 days after TCRalphabeta/CD19-depleted stem cell transplant. The chain recombines TRBV12-3 or TRBV12-4 with TRBJ1-5; the match to TRBD1 covers 8 bases. CDR3 in amino acids: CASSGRTGSSYQPQHF. CDR3 DNA sequence: TGTGCCAGCAGTGGCCGGACAGGGTCATCGTATCAGCCCCAGCATTTT.